This T cell receptor beta chain was captured in a study of monozygotic twins with inflammatory bowel disease. Study-wide results and caveats: Resolution of different T cell subtypes was not achieved.

About this clonotype itself: The antigen is unknown.

Researchers generated cDNA in eight separate reactions per sample. Template-switch reactions added UMIs with a 6-nucleotide sample barcode. TCRdb reprocessed the 5' RACE reads and keeps a single row for each CDR3 protein, giving no DNA. Its table lists approximately 140,000 distinct CDR3 sequences. This CDR3 has 17 amino acids. The germline V gene encodes CDR1 MNHEY and CDR2 SMNVEV (reference sequence). The rearrangement joins TRBV27 to TRBJ2-3; the TCRdb D gene call, TRBD1, has no DNA to confirm it. The specimen was blood. This clonotype originated in a human donor with ulcerative colitis or Crohn's disease, or a healthy co-twin of an affected twin (not recorded which). This chain's CDR3 is CASSLAAWRGYTDTQYF.